Each of the 18 T cell receptor beta chains below was sequenced from the same sample in a study of shared T cell receptors in the human thymus. Generated by immunoSEQ multiplex PCR, the TCRdb table keeps only in-frame clones and is missing some. The table has about 380,000 clones, approximately 95% seen once. What was sequenced was thymocytes. These receptors were obtained from a human donor.

The rearrangement joins TRBV28 to TRBJ2-6; maybe TRBD1 (6 bases). The germline V gene encodes CDR1 MDHEN and CDR2 SYDVKM. The length of the CDR3 is 18 residues. Trimming removed 5 bases at V and 0 bases at J, with 17 bases between. The chain's CDR3 is CASSRRDTLFSGANVLTF. The DNA for the CDR3 is TGTGCCAGCAGTCGCCGGGACACCTTATTCTCTGGGGCCAACGTCCTGACTTTC. Variable domain in full (rest from reference TRBV28 and TRBJ2-6): DVKVTQSSRYLVKRTGEKVFLECVQDMDHENMFWYRQDPGLGLRLIYFSYDVKMKEKGDIPEGYSVSREKKERFSLILESASTNQTSMYLCASSRRDTLFSGANVLTFGAGSRLTVL.

On this clone: This sample includes further DNA sequences coding for the same CDR3. This rearrangement joins TRBV7-2 to TRBJ2-3, with 9 positions matching TRBD2. Looked up from germline, CDR1 is SGHTA and CDR2 is FQGNSA. V was pared by 2 bases and J by 3 bases, with 0 bases of the junction left unmatched. There are 14 residues in the CDR3. The CDR3 DNA reads TGTGCCAGCAGCTTACTAGCGGGAACAGATACGCAGTATTTT. Translating it yields CASSLLAGTDTQYF.

This chain uses TRBV28 with TRBJ2-6, with 7 bases that match TRBD1. The CDR3 runs to 16 residues. Germline V gene sequence: CDR1 MDHEN, CDR2 SYDVKM. J lost 4 bases, V lost 4 bases, and 7 bases had no gene match. The CDR3 region is CASSSREGAGANVLTF. The DNA of the CDR3 is TGTGCCAGCAGTTCTCGTGAGGGGGCCGGGGCCAACGTCCTGACTTTC.

V usage is TRBV5-1 and J usage is TRBJ2-5; 9 nucleotides align to TRBD1. The DNA end is more similar to TRBJ2-7, so the J call may be wrong. The CDR3 consists of 14 residues. Germline V gene data show CDR1 as SGHRS and CDR2 as YFSETQ. Written as DNA, the CDR3 is TGCGCCAGCAGCTTGGGGGACAGGGACTACGAGCAGTACTTC. As protein: CASSLGDRDYEQYF.

A word on this clone: This CDR3 is also generated by other DNA sequences in the sample. V gene TRBV30 combines with J gene TRBJ2-7; D unresolved. This CDR3 spans 12 amino acids. Germline assignment: CDR1 GTSNPN and CDR2 SVGIG (reference sequence). The V and J ends lost 0 bases and 4 bases respectively, with 7 bases between them. The CDR3 DNA follows: TGTGCCTGGAGTGTAGAACGATACGAGCAGTACTTC. It specifies CAWSVERYEQYF.

The CDR3 region has the DNA TGCGCCAGCACCGAAGAGACCGGGACCACGCCGGGTACGCAGTATTTT. Its protein is CASTEETGTTPGTQYF. The chain is built from TRBV5-1 and TRBJ2-3, with D perhaps being TRBD1 or TRBD2 (5 bases each). In germline, CDR1 is SGHRS, CDR2 YFSETQ. V lost 6 bases and J 8 bases, leaving 25 bases between the germline ends. The CDR3 is 16 residues long.

The chain combines TRBV6-6 with TRBJ2-1; D is ambiguous. V lost 2 bases, J lost 3 bases, and 5 bases lay in between. Germline CDR1 is MNHNY and CDR2 is SVGAGI (reference sequence). The CDR3 contains 13 residues. The CDR3 DNA sequence: TGTGCCAGCAGTTACGACTTCTACAATGAGCAGTTCTTC. Translation gives CASSYDFYNEQFF.

J is TRBJ2-7 and V is TRBV19, with a tentative D call TRBD2 (6 bases). V lost 5 bases and J 3 bases, leaving 20 bases between the germline ends. The CDR3 has 16 residues. Germline CDR1 and CDR2: LNHDA and SQIVND (reference sequence). This CDR3 is CASSRNGDAGFYEQYF. CDR3 nucleotides: TGTGCCAGTAGTCGAAATGGGGACGCGGGATTCTACGAGCAGTACTTC.

The chain links TRBV6-1 to TRBJ2-7, with D possibly being TRBD2 (6 bases). Germline CDR1 reads MNHNS; CDR2 reads SASEGT. The CDR3 has 14 amino acids. V lost 3 bases, J lost 5 bases, and 14 bases lay in between. The CDR3 DNA reads as TGTGCCAGCAGTGAGTCGGGGCCGGGGGACGAGCAGTACTTC. Translated: CASSESGPGDEQYF.

A few counts support this clone. The sample holds other DNA sequences that translate to the same CDR3. The chain recombines TRBV7-9 with TRBJ1-1; D possibly corresponds to TRBD1 (5 bases). V was clipped by 2 bases and J by 5 bases, with 9 bases between them. Germline V gene data show CDR1 as SEHNR and CDR2 as FQNEAQ (reference sequence). The CDR3 has 13 amino acids. DNA for the CDR3: TGTGCCAGCAGCTTACCCGGGGGGACTGAAGCTTTCTTT. Translating it yields CASSLPGGTEAFF.

This chain uses TRBV6-1 with TRBJ2-7; the match to TRBD2 covers 10 bases. The V and J ends lost 1 base and 6 bases, in that order; junction bases with no gene match: 0. Germline V gene data show CDR1 as MNHNS and CDR2 as SASEGT. CDR3 length: 13 residues. The CDR3 DNA is TGTGCCAGCAGTGAAGGGACTAGCGGCGAGCAGTACTTC. Amino acid sequence: CASSEGTSGEQYF.

The chain is built from TRBV19 and TRBJ2-2; D is unclear. V lost 1 base and J 1 base, leaving 7 bases between the germline ends. This CDR3 region has 15 residues. Germline loops: CDR1 LNHDA, CDR2 SQIVND (reference sequence). The CDR3 DNA is TGTGCCAGTAGTATAGGGCAGAGGAACACCGGGGAGCTGTTTTTT. Protein product: CASSIGQRNTGELFF.

In its sample, this clone was seen once. V and J are TRBV27 and TRBJ2-3; 7 bases agree with TRBD2. The junction had 23 bases not matched to a gene; V was cut back by 5 bases and J by 0 bases. Germline V gene data show CDR1 as MNHEY and CDR2 as SMNVEV (reference sequence). This CDR3 has 21 residues. CDR3 region: CASSPSLGEGPRPQSTDTQYF. For the CDR3, the DNA is TGTGCCAGCAGTCCCTCCCTGGGGGAGGGCCCTCGCCCACAGAGCACAGATACGCAGTATTTT.

The V gene is TRBV28, the J gene TRBJ2-7; D is unresolved. V lost 6 bases, J lost 3 bases, and 3 bases lay in between. This CDR3 is 10 amino acids long. Germline CDR1 MDHEN, CDR2 SYDVKM. In DNA form, the CDR3 reads TGTGCCAGCAGGAACTACGAGCAGTACTTC. As protein: CASRNYEQYF.

This clone was observed a single time. The chain has TRBV5-1 and TRBJ2-1, with D possibly being TRBD2 (5 bases). This CDR3 spans 16 amino acids. V was shortened by 0 bases and J by 0 bases, with 10 bases between the two germline ends. Germline loops: CDR1 SGHRS, CDR2 YFSETQ. The CDR3 here is CASSLGSGSSYNEQFF. The CDR3, as DNA: TGCGCCAGCAGCTTGGGTTCTGGGAGCTCCTACAATGAGCAGTTCTTC.

V and J are TRBV7-9 and TRBJ2-2; D possibly corresponds to TRBD1 (5 bases). This CDR3 contains 15 residues. Germline V lookup: CDR1 SEHNR, CDR2 FQNEAQ (reference sequence). V lost 5 bases, J lost 1 base, and 11 bases lay in between. The CDR3 reads CASSKDIGNTGELFF. DNA for the CDR3: TGTGCCAGCAGCAAGGACATTGGGAACACCGGGGAGCTGTTTTTT.

The chain employs TRBV7-9 and TRBJ2-1; the match to TRBD2 covers 7 bases. Per the germline V gene, CDR1 is SEHNR and CDR2 is FQNEAQ (reference sequence). Losses at the gene ends were 4 bases for V and 1 base for J; bases not matched to a gene: 7. This CDR3 has 16 amino acids. The CDR3 region has the DNA TGTGCCAGCAGCTCAAGGGAGGGGAGGTCCTACAATGAGCAGTTCTTC. Translation gives CASSSREGRSYNEQFF.

This chain connects TRBV7-2 to TRBJ2-5; TRBD2 aligns across 15 bases. Germline CDR1 reads SGHTA; CDR2 reads FQGNSA. CDR3 length: 17 amino acids. Losses at the gene ends were 5 bases for V and 5 bases for J; bases not matched to a gene: 9. The CDR3 here is CASSPRGTSGRIETQYF. As DNA, the CDR3 is TGTGCCAGCAGCCCTAGGGGGACTAGCGGGAGGATTGAGACCCAGTACTTC.